This T cell receptor beta chain is from a study of blood T cell repertoires in COVID-19. Study overall: COVID-19 samples, acute and convalescent, were from the United States, Italy and Spain. The analysed material was cDNA or gDNA that came from T cells, B-cell-depleted T cells, or PBMCs.

In the authors' workflow: Estimates of nucleated cell counts were drawn from the amplification of reference gene primers. TCRdb's copy holds only in-frame clones and misses some; the assay was immunoSEQ multiplex PCR. D and trimming come from the DNA, and the V and J calls and clone size come from that table. The table records 450,000 to 500,000 clones, approximately 85% of them present only once. Material for sequencing was peripheral blood. This clonotype originated in a human donor in a cohort sampled during active COVID-19.

CDR3 in DNA: TGTGCCAGCACCAACACAGGGGATTGGGATGGCTACACCTTC. It is translated as CASTNTGDWDGYTF. The J gene is TRBJ1-2, the V gene TRBV6-5, with 7 bases fitting TRBD1. The germline CDR1 and CDR2 sequences are MNHEY and SVGAGI. This CDR3 has 14 amino acids. V lost 7 bases, J lost 6 bases, and 11 bases stayed unmatched.